The 11 T cell receptor beta chains reported below all come from one sample, sequenced in a study of T-cell memory formation after mild COVID-19. MiXCR, applied by TCRdb to the 5' RACE reads, yields one record per CDR3 protein. The data contain under 250,000 distinct CDR3 sequences, approximately 15% of them singletons. Source material: PBMCs or a T cell subset sorted from them (not recorded which). The receptor set was obtained from an adult woman who had mild COVID-19 (a few samples of this study predate the infection). Cell type and time point are not known.

This chain joins TRBV7-2 and TRBJ2-3; D unresolved. Germline lookup yields CDR1 SGHTA and CDR2 FQGNSA. The V end was cut by 5 bases, the J end by 2 bases, with 8 bases between. CDR3 length: 13 residues. CDR3 nucleotides: TGTGCCAGCAGCCAGTCTACCACAGATACGCAGTATTTT. Protein sequence: CASSQSTTDTQYF. The variable domain in full, completed from reference TRBV7-2 and TRBJ2-3, reads GAGVSQSPSNKVTEKGKDVELRCDPISGHTALYWYRQSLGQGLEFLIYFQGNSAPDKSGLPSDRFSAERTGGSVSTLTIQRTQQEDSAVYLCASSQSTTDTQYFGPGTRLTVL.

This clonotype was seen more than once but under ten times. The chain employs TRBV7-2 and TRBJ2-5; D unclear. Germline lookup yields CDR1 SGHTA and CDR2 FQGNSA. The CDR3 is made up of 14 amino acids. Trimming removed 1 base from V and 4 bases from J, with 10 bases in between. This CDR3 is CASSLDWTLETQYF. The CDR3, as DNA: TGTGCCAGCAGCTTAGATTGGACGTTAGAGACCCAGTACTTC. Using reference TRBV7-2 and TRBJ2-5 for the parts outside the CDR3, the full variable domain is GAGVSQSPSNKVTEKGKDVELRCDPISGHTALYWYRQSLGQGLEFLIYFQGNSAPDKSGLPSDRFSAERTGGSVSTLTIQRTQQEDSAVYLCASSLDWTLETQYFGPGTRLLVL.

This clonotype was counted a few times. V is TRBV11-2 and J is TRBJ1-2; D is possibly TRBD1 (5 bases). The germline CDR1 and CDR2 sequences are SGHAT and FQNNGV. The CDR3 runs to 13 residues. Between the trimmed V and J ends, which lost 3 bases and 11 bases, there was a span of 16 bases. This CDR3 is CASSFNGAVRYTF. The CDR3 DNA reads as TGTGCCAGCAGCTTCAACGGGGCGGTCCGTTACACCTTC.

This clonotype appeared a few times. In DNA form, the CDR3 reads TGTGCCAGTAGTATAGGGACAGGTTATAGCAATCAGCCCCAGCATTTT. Translating gives CASSIGTGYSNQPQHF. V usage is TRBV19 and J usage is TRBJ1-5, with 7 bases that match TRBD1. Germline V gene sequence: CDR1 LNHDA, CDR2 SQIVND (reference sequence). The length of the CDR3 is 16 residues. J was trimmed by 0 bases and V by 1 base; bases with no gene match: 3.

The V gene is TRBV24-1, the J gene TRBJ1-5; TRBD1 aligns across 8 bases. Germline values: CDR1 KGHDR, CDR2 SFDVKD. The CDR3 sequence is 16 residues long. V lost 2 bases, J lost 3 bases, and 5 bases stayed unmatched. The CDR3 bases are TGTGCCACCAGTGATTCAGGACAGGGAAACAATCAGCCCCAGCATTTT. Encoded protein: CATSDSGQGNNQPQHF.

This chain links TRBV11-2 with TRBJ2-2, with TRBD1 matching over 8 bases. V dropped 4 bases and J dropped 4; count of bases not matched to a gene: 14. Germline V CDR1 and CDR2: SGHAT, FQNNGV. This CDR3 comprises 18 residues. As DNA, the CDR3 is TGTGCCAGCAGCTCATTGGTTGGGCGGCAGGGGGCCACCGGGGAGCTGTTTTTT. Its translation: CASSSLVGRQGATGELFF.

This clonotype has ten or more counts. The gene calls are TRBV5-1 and TRBJ2-5; D unclear. This CDR3 contains 13 residues. V was shortened by 0 bases and J by 9 bases, with 12 bases between the two germline ends. Germline CDR1 SGHRS, CDR2 YFSETQ. The CDR3: CASSLDSTRAQYF. CDR3 nucleotides: TGCGCCAGCAGCTTGGACAGTACGAGAGCCCAGTACTTC.

The chain combines TRBV20-1 with TRBJ1-2, with D perhaps TRBD1 (6 bases). V was cut by 0 bases and J by 2 bases, with 13 bases left in between. Germline CDR1 and CDR2: DFQATT and SNEGSKA (reference sequence). The CDR3 is 15 amino acids. The DNA of the CDR3 is TGCAGTGCTAGAGATCAGGGACACCTAAACTATGGCTACACCTTC. It encodes CSARDQGHLNYGYTF.

V gene TRBV7-3 combines with J gene TRBJ2-7, with D perhaps being TRBD1 or TRBD2 (6 bases each). V lost 5 bases and J lost 7, with 21 bases in between. Germline V gives CDR1 SGHTA, CDR2 FQGTGA. CDR3 size: 15 residues. The CDR3 bases are TGTGCCAGCAGCCACCTCAGGGGCCTACGGGGGGAGCAGTACTTC. The encoded protein is CASSHLRGLRGEQYF.

In this sample, this clonotype turned up a few times. The rearrangement links TRBV20-1 to TRBJ2-7, with TRBD1 as a possible D gene (6 bases). The germline V gene encodes CDR1 DFQATT and CDR2 SNEGSKA (reference sequence). The CDR3 has 12 residues. V lost 5 bases, J lost 3 bases, and 11 bases lay in between. The CDR3 coding sequence is TGCAGTGCTTTCGGACAGAGCTACGAGCAGTACTTC. Its translation is CSAFGQSYEQYF.

The chain combines TRBV5-1 with TRBJ1-6, with D hard to call. The CDR3 has 15 amino acids. V lost 4 bases to trimming and J lost 5 bases, with 13 bases between them. Per the germline V gene, CDR1 is SGHRS and CDR2 is YFSETQ. CDR3 bases: TGCGCCAGCAGCCCCGGAGAGGGCCATAATTCACCCCTCCACTTT. Its protein product is CASSPGEGHNSPLHF.